This T cell receptor beta chain was profiled in a study of T cell changes during pregnancy in multiple sclerosis. The method was immunoSEQ multiplex PCR; TCRdb's version includes in-frame clones alone and lacks a portion of them. The data contain roughly 42,000 clones, about 89% of them seen just once; the ten biggest clones take up about 0.6%. The germline V gene has CDR1 MDHEN and CDR2 SYDVKM. The V end was cut by 6 bases, the J end by 4 bases, with 12 bases between. The CDR3 is 13 amino acids. The receptor was isolated from a female donor with multiple sclerosis, enrolled in a pregnancy study. Sequencing was performed on CD4+ T cells from peripheral blood mononuclear cells, taken in the first trimester of pregnancy. This chain joins TRBV28 and TRBJ2-5; possibly TRBD2 for D (6 bases). The DNA for the CDR3 is TGTGCCAGCAGACCGGGAGTGGGAGAGACCCAGTACTTC. Translating gives CASRPGVGETQYF.